These 15 T cell receptor beta chains originate from one sample sequenced in a study of T cell responses to AZD1222 COVID-19 vaccine. Produced via immunoSEQ multiplex PCR; TCRdb's table is partial and in-frame only. The sample yields fewer than 120,000 clones, around nine tenths seen once. The sample was peripheral blood, taken 28 days after the second AZD1222 dose. These receptors all come from an adult who received the AZD1222 COVID-19 vaccine.

V is TRBV18 and J is TRBJ2-2; D is possibly TRBD1 (5 bases). Per germline, CDR1 KGHSH and CDR2 LQKENI. The ends were cut back, 5 bases at V and 2 bases at J, with 12 bases in the middle. CDR3 length: 15 residues. The CDR3 spells CASSIGDRNTGELFF. For the CDR3, the DNA is TGTGCCAGCTCAATAGGGGATAGAAACACCGGGGAGCTGTTTTTT.

V and J are TRBV4-2 and TRBJ2-6, with D possibly matching TRBD1 (5 bases). The CDR3 length is 15 residues. V dropped 1 base and J dropped 8 bases, with 12 bases sitting between them. The V gene's germline CDR1 is LGHNA and CDR2 YNFKEQ. CDR3 in DNA: TGTGCCAGCAGCCAAGGACAGTCGGAAACCAACGTCCTGACTTTC. It is translated as CASSQGQSETNVLTF.

The chain joins TRBV2 to TRBJ1-4; weak D call: TRBD1 (6 bases). Trimming removed 11 bases from V and 4 bases from J, with 14 bases in between. The length of the CDR3 is 13 residues. The germline V gene encodes CDR1 SNHLY and CDR2 FYNNEI. The CDR3 here is CAGVDSLNEKLFF. The CDR3 nucleotides are TGTGCCGGGGTGGACAGCCTTAATGAAAAACTGTTTTTT.

This sequence joins TRBV5-6 and TRBJ1-1, with no clear D. CDR1 and CDR2 from the germline V gene are SGHDT and YYEEEE. Trimming removed 1 base from V and 10 bases from J, with 17 bases in between. The CDR3 runs to 14 residues. Here the CDR3 DNA reads TGTGCCAGCAGCTTGCACGGCGGAACCTTGATAGCTTTCTTT. Residues: CASSLHGGTLIAFF. Combining the CDR3 with reference TRBV5-6 and TRBJ1-1 gives the whole variable domain DAGVTQSPTHLIKTRGQQVTLRCSPKSGHDTVSWYQQALGQGPQFIFQYYEEEERQRGNFPDRFSGHQFPNYSSELNVNALLLGDSALYLCASSLHGGTLIAFFGQGTRLTVV.

This clone was found once. The chain uses TRBV27 and TRBJ1-1, with TRBD1 matching over 10 bases. V was clipped by 6 bases and J by 1 base; unmatched bases: 8. The CDR3 runs to 16 residues. Germline V CDR1 and CDR2: MNHEY, SMNVEV (reference sequence). The CDR3 region is CASRKGTGVGNTEAFF. CDR3 bases: TGTGCCAGCAGGAAAGGGACAGGGGTAGGGAACACTGAAGCTTTCTTT.

V and J are TRBV25-1 and TRBJ1-5; D is unclear. The length of the CDR3 is 16 residues. The germline CDR1 and CDR2 sequences are MGHDK and SYGVNS. Trimming stripped 1 base from V and 3 bases from J, with 13 bases between. CDR3 sequence: CASSESSTRPNQPQHF. The CDR3 DNA reads TGTGCCAGCAGTGAATCTTCAACGAGGCCCAATCAGCCCCAGCATTTT. Drawing the rest from reference TRBV25-1 and TRBJ1-5, the complete variable domain is EADIYQTPRYLVIGTGKKITLECSQTMGHDKMYWYQQDPGMELHLIHYSYGVNSTEKGDLSSESTVSRIRTEHFPLTLESARPSHTSQYLCASSESSTRPNQPQHFGDGTRLSIL.

The chain joins TRBV27 to TRBJ1-3; 7 nucleotides line up with TRBD1. Germline V gene sequence: CDR1 MNHEY, CDR2 SMNVEV (reference sequence). J lost 1 base, V lost 5 bases, and 8 bases had no gene match. The CDR3 length is 16 residues. The chain's CDR3 is CASSQRGQLSGNTIYF. CDR3 nucleotide sequence: TGTGCCAGCAGTCAAAGGGGACAGCTATCTGGAAACACCATATATTTT.

The chain recombines TRBV28 with TRBJ1-5; D is undetermined. In germline, CDR1 is MDHEN, CDR2 SYDVKM. Trimming stripped 6 bases from V and 7 bases from J, with 19 bases between. This CDR3 region has 15 residues. The DNA for the CDR3 is TGTGCCAGCAGCACAACCGGGTCTAAGGTGCAGCCCCAGCATTTT. Its translation: CASSTTGSKVQPQHF. Drawing the rest from reference TRBV28 and TRBJ1-5, the complete variable domain is DVKVTQSSRYLVKRTGEKVFLECVQDMDHENMFWYRQDPGLGLRLIYFSYDVKMKEKGDIPEGYSVSREKKERFSLILESASTNQTSMYLCASSTTGSKVQPQHFGDGTRLSIL.

The chain carries TRBV14 and TRBJ2-7; 7 nucleotides agree with TRBD1. Germline V lookup: CDR1 SGHDN, CDR2 FVKESK. There are 14 residues in the CDR3. Trimming took 3 bases from V and 3 from J; bases not matched to a gene: 5. CDR3 residues: CASSQIQGNYEQYF. The CDR3 bases are TGTGCCAGCAGCCAGATACAGGGGAACTACGAGCAGTACTTC.

This sequence joins TRBV6-6 and TRBJ1-1; D is ambiguous. CDR3 length: 15 amino acids. Germline V lookup: CDR1 MNHNY, CDR2 SVGAGI (reference sequence). The V end was cut by 7 bases, the J end by 0 bases, with 15 bases between. CDR3 bases: TGTGCCAGCACACCGGACGTCTACATGAACACTGAAGCTTTCTTT. Translated, it gives CASTPDVYMNTEAFF.

The chain uses TRBV5-4 and TRBJ2-2; unclear D gene. The germline gives CDR1 SGHNT, CDR2 YYREEE (reference sequence). V dropped 6 bases and J dropped 4 bases, with 10 bases sitting between them. The CDR3 spans 13 residues. Written as DNA, the CDR3 is TGTGCCAGCAAGAAAGTGGGCACCGGGGAGCTGTTTTTT. Translated: CASKKVGTGELFF. Based on the CDR3 plus reference TRBV5-4 and TRBJ2-2, the full variable domain is ETGVTQSPTHLIKTRGQQVTLRCSSQSGHNTVSWYQQALGQGPQFIFQYYREEENGRGNFPPRFSGLQFPNYSSELNVNALELDDSALYLCASKKVGTGELFFGEGSRLTVL.

This chain connects TRBV11-2 to TRBJ1-3; 7 nucleotides match TRBD1. J was trimmed by 4 bases and V by 4 bases; bases with no gene match: 7. Germline V gives CDR1 SGHAT, CDR2 FQNNGV. The CDR3 consists of 15 residues. The CDR3 loop is CASSYRQGTGNTIYF. The CDR3 DNA is TGTGCCAGCAGCTACCGACAGGGTACAGGAAACACCATATATTTT.

This clone was recorded only once. The CDR3 sequence: CASSMTSGSMDTQYF. The CDR3, as DNA: TGTGCCAGCAGCATGACTAGCGGGAGTATGGATACGCAGTATTTT. This chain uses TRBV11-2 with TRBJ2-3; 12 bases agree with TRBD2. The CDR3 is 15 amino acids. Germline loops: CDR1 SGHAT, CDR2 FQNNGV. V shed 5 bases, J shed 6 bases, and the junction held 6 bases outside the gene matches.

This clone was observed a single time. At one of its ends the junction is not consistent with the germline gene, which may arise from a read error. The chain uses TRBV7-7 and TRBJ2-2; D remains unclear. Germline V gene lookup returns CDR1 SSHAT and CDR2 FNYEAQ (reference sequence). CDR3 length: 15 amino acids. CDR3 sequence reads: CASSLQPTNTGELFF. The CDR3 DNA follows: TGTGCTAGCAGCCTACAGCCCACGAACACCGGGGAGCTGTTTTTT.

The CDR3 bases are TGTGCCACCTGCCCCGGGCAAAGGGGCGAGCAGTACTTC. The encoded protein is CATCPGQRGEQYF. The V gene is TRBV6-5, the J gene TRBJ2-7; weak D call: TRBD1 (5 bases). This CDR3 spans 13 amino acids. V lost 10 bases and J 6 bases, leaving 19 bases between the germline ends. The germline CDR1 and CDR2 sequences are MNHEY and SVGAGI.